These T cell receptor beta chains were read from a single sample in a study of shared clonotypes between healthy human individuals. Assay used: immunoSEQ multiplex PCR; TCRdb lists only in-frame clones, some missing. Counted here are roughly 1,800,000 clones, approximately 94% occurring once; the ten biggest clones make up around 1%. The material sequenced was naive CD8+ T cells sorted from blood. All receptors come from a young man in good health. CDR3s include the opening cysteine and the closing phenylalanine or tryptophan. The order of the fields is V gene, D gene, J gene, clone size, CDR3 DNA, CDR3 protein. D genes are given only for firm matches. Rows give clone size only sometimes, using once, few, many, or a class for an expanded clone.

TRBV5-1,.,TRBJ2-7,.,TGCGCCAGCAGCTCCCTAGGCGGAACCTACGAGCAGTACTTC,CASSSLGGTYEQYF
TRBV7-8,.,TRBJ1-2,.,TGTGCCAGCAGCTTTAGTGAAGGGCCAAACGGCTACACCTTC,CASSFSEGPNGYTF
TRBV6-1,TRBD1,TRBJ2-1,.,TGTGCCAGCAGTGAACAGTGGACAGGGGGCAATTATGAGCAGTTCTTC,CASSEQWTGGNYEQFF
TRBV7-8,TRBD1,TRBJ1-2,.,TGTGCCAGCAGCGGCTTAGGTCCGGGACAGGGTAACTATGGCTACACCTTC,CASSGLGPGQGNYGYTF
TRBV14,.,TRBJ2-7,.,TGTGCCAGCAGCCTATACAGTAGGGGCTCCTACGAGCAGTACTTC,CASSLYSRGSYEQYF
TRBV7-6,.,TRBJ1-5,.,TGTGCCAGCAGCCCGGGGTTAGGGAGCAATCAGCCCCAGCATTTT,CASSPGLGSNQPQHF
TRBV2,.,TRBJ2-7,.,TGTGCCAGCACAGGGATCGGGGCCTACGAGCAGTACTTC,CASTGIGAYEQYF
TRBV6-1,.,TRBJ1-5,once,TGTGCCAGCAGTGAAGATGGACCGAATAGCAATCAGCCCCAGCATTTT,CASSEDGPNSNQPQHF
TRBV5-6,.,TRBJ1-2,.,TGTGCCAGCAGCTTGAAGGGGGAGGTCTATGGCTACACCTTC,CASSLKGEVYGYTF
TRBV7-9,.,TRBJ2-7,.,TGTGCCAGCGGACCCTACTCCTACGAGCAGTACTTC,CASGPYSYEQYF
TRBV5-1,.,TRBJ2-7,.,TGCGCCAGCAGCTTTGGTCTACCCTACGAGCAGTACTTC,CASSFGLPYEQYF
TRBV6-6,.,TRBJ1-6,.,TGTGCCAGCAGCCTATGGACTGGGTATAATTCACCCCTCCACTTT,CASSLWTGYNSPLHF
TRBV11-2,.,TRBJ1-1,.,TGTGCCAGCAGCTTATGGGAAACATCTGAAGCTTTCTTT,CASSLWETSEAFF
TRBV6-6,TRBD1,TRBJ1-2,.,TGTGCCAGCAGCCGGGACAGGGGGGATGGCTACACCTTC,CASSRDRGDGYTF
TRBV9,.,TRBJ1-1,.,TGTGCCAGCAGCGTAGACGGCAGCTTGAACACTGAAGCTTTCTTT,CASSVDGSLNTEAFF
TRBV13,TRBD1,TRBJ2-1,once,TGTGCCAGCAGCTCTACGACAGGGGGTCCCTACAATGAGCAGTTCTTC,CASSSTTGGPYNEQFF
TRBV5-1,.,TRBJ1-1,.,TGCGCCAGCAGCCGAGCCGGAGGGACTGAAGCTTTCTTT,CASSRAGGTEAFF
TRBV5-1,.,TRBJ2-5,.,TGCGCCAGCAGCTTGGCCGCACTCCGGGGCAGATACCAAGAGACCCAGTACTTC,CASSLAALRGRYQETQYF
TRBV5-1,.,TRBJ2-3,.,TGCGCCAGCAGCTTGGGTCCCAACATCATCACAGATACGCAGTATTTT,CASSLGPNIITDTQYF
TRBV9,TRBD2,TRBJ2-1,.,TGTGCCAGCAGCGCGCGGGAGACTCTGGGGAATGAGCAGTTCTTC,CASSARETLGNEQFF
TRBV6-1,.,TRBJ2-7,.,TGTGCCAGCAGTCCGGGACACCGGTACTACGAGCAGTACTTC,CASSPGHRYYEQYF
TRBV11-2,.,TRBJ2-1,.,TGTGCCAGCAAACATTGGGAGAACCCCTACAATGAGCAGTTCTTC,CASKHWENPYNEQFF
TRBV27,.,TRBJ1-4,.,TGTGCCAGCAGTCCCTCTCGCGGGGATGCAACTAATGAAAAACTGTTTTTT,CASSPSRGDATNEKLFF
TRBV9,TRBD2,TRBJ2-5,.,TGTGCCAGCAGCGCCTCGGGACTATCAAAGCAAGAGACCCAGTACTTC,CASSASGLSKQETQYF
TRBV9,.,TRBJ2-7,.,TGTGCCAGCAGCGGTGGCCCGGGACATTCCAACTACGAGCAGTACTTC,CASSGGPGHSNYEQYF
TRBV29-1,TRBD1,TRBJ2-1,.,TGCAGCTACAAATCCGGGACAGGGGTGTACAATGAGCAGTTCTTC,CSYKSGTGVYNEQFF
TRBV9,TRBD1,TRBJ1-1,.,TGTGCCAGCAGCGTGGGACCAGGGGGCACTGAAGCTTTCTTT,CASSVGPGGTEAFF
TRBV6-1,TRBD1,TRBJ1-2,.,TGTGCCAGCAGCATCTCAACAGGGGGCAACTATGGCTACACCTTC,CASSISTGGNYGYTF
TRBV4-1,.,TRBJ1-3,.,TGCGCCAGCAGCCAATCACAGGGCGCTGGAAACACCATATATTTT,CASSQSQGAGNTIYF
TRBV11-2,.,TRBJ2-7,.,TGTGCCAGCAGCTTACCGGGGGGCGGTTCCTACGAGCAGTACTTC,CASSLPGGGSYEQYF
TRBV28,.,TRBJ1-2,.,TGTGCCAGCAGCTCAGAGGGCTATGGCTACACCTTC,CASSSEGYGYTF
TRBV5-1,.,TRBJ2-6,once,TGCGCCAGCAGCTTGGTCGCGGGCGCCGGGGCCAACGTCCTGACTTTC,CASSLVAGAGANVLTF
TRBV6-1,.,TRBJ2-3,.,TGTGCCAGCGCTGGGACGGCTAGCACAGATACGCAGTATTTT,CASAGTASTDTQYF
TRBV19,.,TRBJ2-7,.,TGTGCCAGTAGTAACAGGCCGACCTACGAGCAGTACTTC,CASSNRPTYEQYF
TRBV7-9,TRBD1,TRBJ2-5,.,TGTGCCAGCAGCCACCCGGGACAGGGCCAAGAGACCCAGTACTTC,CASSHPGQGQETQYF
TRBV28,.,TRBJ1-4,.,TGTGCCAGCAGTTTAAGGGTCCTAGGGGAAAAACTGTTTTTT,CASSLRVLGEKLFF
TRBV4-1,TRBD1,TRBJ2-7,.,TGCGCCAGCAGTCGTCCGGGACAGGGTTCCTACGAGCAGTACTTC,CASSRPGQGSYEQYF
TRBV4-3,TRBD1,TRBJ2-7,.,TGCGCCAGCAGCTTCCTCGAGGACAGGGATCCCTACGAGCAGTACTTC,CASSFLEDRDPYEQYF
TRBV9,TRBD1,TRBJ2-7,.,TGTGCCAGCAGCGTGCGGACCGGGACAGGGTACCACGAGCAGTACTTC,CASSVRTGTGYHEQYF
TRBV15,TRBD1,TRBJ1-4,.,TGTGCCACCAGCTACCTTTACCGGGACAGTGATGAAAAACTGTTTTTT,CATSYLYRDSDEKLFF
TRBV28,.,TRBJ1-1,.,TGTGCCAGCAGTTTATCTGTCGGGGGGACTGAAGCTTTCTTT,CASSLSVGGTEAFF
TRBV15,.,TRBJ2-2,.,TGTGCCACCAGCAGAGATCTCTGGGACGGATTGCTTACCGGGGAGCTGTTTTTT,CATSRDLWDGLLTGELFF
TRBV7-9,.,TRBJ1-2,.,TGTGCCAGCAGCTTAGTTAACAGGGATGGCTACACCTTC,CASSLVNRDGYTF
TRBV9,.,TRBJ2-5,.,TGTGCCAGCAGCGAGGAAGGGGGACAAGAGACCCAGTACTTC,CASSEEGGQETQYF
TRBV6-5,TRBD1,TRBJ2-7,.,TGTGCCAGCAGTTACCCAGGACAGGGCCGGTACGAGCAGTACTTC,CASSYPGQGRYEQYF
TRBV6-6,TRBD2,TRBJ2-1,.,TGTGCCAGCAGTCCTAGCGGGAGTGCGTACAATGAGCAGTTCTTC,CASSPSGSAYNEQFF
TRBV5-8,.,TRBJ1-5,.,TGTGCCAGCAGCTCAGGATATATAGGGGGAGGCAATCAGCCCCAGCATTTT,CASSSGYIGGGNQPQHF
TRBV7-9,.,TRBJ2-5,.,TGTGCCAGCAGCTTAGGGAGTGATTTCCAAGAGACCCAGTACTTC,CASSLGSDFQETQYF
TRBV28,.,TRBJ2-7,once,TGTGCCAGCAGCAATCCTACGTTTGAGCAGTACTTC,CASSNPTFEQYF
TRBV6-5,.,TRBJ2-1,.,TGTGCCAGCAGTTACTCGGGCGGCCCCCGAACTGAGCAGTTCTTC,CASSYSGGPRTEQFF
TRBV4-1,TRBD2,TRBJ2-2,.,TGCGCCAGCAGCCACTGGACTAGCGGGGCCGGGGAGCTGTTTTTT,CASSHWTSGAGELFF
TRBV7-9,TRBD1,TRBJ2-2,.,TGTGCCAGCAGCCCTAGACAGGGTGTCACCGGGGAGCTGTTTTTT,CASSPRQGVTGELFF
TRBV18,.,TRBJ2-7,.,TGTGCCAGCTCTCCTTCGGGGGGCGTCACCTACGAGCAGTACTTC,CASSPSGGVTYEQYF
TRBV27,TRBD1,TRBJ1-6,.,TGTGCCAGCAGCCCGGGACAGACATCACCCCTCCACTTT,CASSPGQTSPLHF